These T cell receptor beta chains were read from a single sample in a study of T cells after yellow fever vaccination. MiXCR was run by TCRdb on the 5' RACE reads, yielding one entry per CDR3 protein. The sample shows hundreds of thousands of distinct CDR3 sequences, approximately 13% of them seen only once. The sample consisted of PBMCs, taken on the day of the yellow fever booster vaccination. The receptors were gathered from a man between 25 and 39 years old who received the YFV17D yellow fever vaccine. Both conserved end residues are part of each CDR3. D genes are given only for firm matches. Clone size is given for some rows only: seen once, a few or many times, or a class if the clone is expanded.

d_call: -
j_call: TRBJ2-7
v_call: TRBV28
clone_size: -
cdr3_aa: CASSRQLGPPYEQYF
cdr3_nt: TGTGCCAGCAGCCGACAACTAGGGCCACCCTACGAGCAGTACTTC

d_call: -
j_call: TRBJ2-3
v_call: TRBV5-1
clone_size: many
cdr3_aa: CASSPLDGTDTQYF
cdr3_nt: TGCGCCAGCAGCCCCCTGGACGGCACAGATACGCAGTATTTT

d_call: -
j_call: TRBJ2-1
v_call: TRBV6-2/TRBV6-3
clone_size: few
cdr3_aa: CASSSTWIEQFF
cdr3_nt: TGTGCCAGCAGTTCGACTTGGATTGAGCAGTTCTTC

d_call: -
j_call: TRBJ2-7
v_call: TRBV12-3/TRBV12-4
clone_size: -
cdr3_aa: CASSPGGQLGEQYF
cdr3_nt: TGTGCCAGCAGTCCCGGGGGACAGCTTGGCGAGCAGTACTTC

d_call: -
j_call: TRBJ2-3
v_call: TRBV7-9
clone_size: few
cdr3_aa: CASSLGQEITDTQYF
cdr3_nt: TGTGCCAGCAGCTTAGGGCAGGAGATCACAGATACGCAGTATTTT

d_call: -
j_call: TRBJ2-7
v_call: TRBV10-3
clone_size: few
cdr3_aa: CAITGGPLSREQYF
cdr3_nt: TGTGCCATCACCGGGGGCCCGTTGTCTCGCGAGCAGTACTTC

d_call: -
j_call: TRBJ2-6
v_call: TRBV7-8
clone_size: -
cdr3_aa: CASVGASGANVLTF
cdr3_nt: TGTGCCAGCGTCGGCGCCTCTGGGGCCAACGTCCTGACTTTC

d_call: TRBD1
j_call: TRBJ1-2
v_call: TRBV7-9
clone_size: few
cdr3_aa: CASSPGGLNYGYTF
cdr3_nt: TGTGCCAGCAGCCCAGGGGGCTTGAACTATGGCTACACCTTC

d_call: -
j_call: TRBJ2-7
v_call: TRBV11-2
clone_size: -
cdr3_aa: CASSLSEQYF
cdr3_nt: TGTGCCAGCAGCTTATCCGAGCAGTACTTC

d_call: -
j_call: TRBJ1-3
v_call: TRBV5-1
clone_size: -
cdr3_aa: CASSSGRNTIYF
cdr3_nt: TGCGCCAGCAGCAGTGGAAGAAACACCATATATTTT

d_call: -
j_call: TRBJ2-2
v_call: TRBV9
clone_size: few
cdr3_aa: CASSVRSDTGELFF
cdr3_nt: TGTGCCAGCAGCGTAAGGTCCGACACCGGGGAGCTGTTTTTT

d_call: TRBD2
j_call: TRBJ2-2
v_call: TRBV5-1
clone_size: many
cdr3_aa: CASSLTGGLTGELFF
cdr3_nt: TGCGCCAGCAGCTTGACGGGGGGACTGACCGGGGAGCTGTTTTTT

d_call: -
j_call: TRBJ2-7
v_call: TRBV3-1
clone_size: few
cdr3_aa: CASSQVNGWGYEQYF
cdr3_nt: TGTGCCAGCAGCCAAGTAAACGGCTGGGGCTACGAGCAGTACTTC

d_call: -
j_call: TRBJ1-1
v_call: TRBV29-1
clone_size: few
cdr3_aa: CSAPAQGTEAFF
cdr3_nt: TGCAGCGCTCCGGCTCAGGGGACTGAAGCTTTCTTT

d_call: -
j_call: TRBJ2-2
v_call: TRBV6-1
clone_size: few
cdr3_aa: CASMETDTGELFF
cdr3_nt: TGTGCCAGCATGGAAACGGACACCGGGGAGCTGTTTTTT

d_call: TRBD2
j_call: TRBJ2-1
v_call: TRBV6-2/TRBV6-3
clone_size: -
cdr3_aa: CASQQPAGLAAVCEQFF
cdr3_nt: TGTGCCAGTCAACAACCAGCGGGACTAGCGGCTGTTTGTGAGCAGTTCTTC

d_call: TRBD2
j_call: TRBJ2-7
v_call: TRBV5-6
clone_size: -
cdr3_aa: CASRPTSGSYEQYF
cdr3_nt: TGTGCCAGCAGACCAACTAGCGGGAGCTACGAGCAGTACTTC

d_call: -
j_call: TRBJ2-7
v_call: TRBV7-2
clone_size: few
cdr3_aa: CASSPTAIYYEQYF
cdr3_nt: TGTGCCAGCAGCCCGACCGCCATATACTACGAGCAGTACTTC

d_call: TRBD2
j_call: TRBJ2-1
v_call: TRBV3-1
clone_size: few
cdr3_aa: CASSHRTSDRDEQFF
cdr3_nt: TGTGCCAGCAGCCATCGGACTAGCGATCGGGATGAGCAGTTCTTC

d_call: TRBD2
j_call: TRBJ2-1
v_call: TRBV7-2
clone_size: -
cdr3_aa: CASSLGAGRGYNEQFF
cdr3_nt: TGTGCCAGCAGCTTAGGGGCCGGGAGGGGCTACAATGAGCAGTTCTTC

d_call: -
j_call: TRBJ2-4
v_call: TRBV20-1
clone_size: -
cdr3_aa: CSAWWGGLAKNIQYF
cdr3_nt: TGCAGTGCTTGGTGGGGCGGTCTAGCCAAAAACATTCAGTACTTC

d_call: TRBD2
j_call: TRBJ2-7
v_call: TRBV23-1
clone_size: -
cdr3_aa: CASSQGTSVTYEQYF
cdr3_nt: TGCGCCAGCAGTCAAGGGACTAGCGTTACCTACGAGCAGTACTTC

d_call: TRBD2
j_call: TRBJ2-5
v_call: TRBV20-1
clone_size: -
cdr3_aa: CSARDLGGSVETQYF
cdr3_nt: TGCAGTGCTAGAGATTTGGGCGGGAGTGTGGAGACCCAGTACTTC

d_call: -
j_call: TRBJ2-3
v_call: TRBV14
clone_size: many
cdr3_aa: CASSRLEGRRTDTQYF
cdr3_nt: TGTGCCAGCAGCCGTCTAGAAGGGCGAAGGACAGATACGCAGTATTTT

d_call: -
j_call: TRBJ2-1
v_call: TRBV20-1
clone_size: -
cdr3_aa: CSAASPGYNEQFF
cdr3_nt: TGCAGTGCGGCCTCTCCTGGATACAATGAGCAGTTCTTC

d_call: -
j_call: TRBJ1-4
v_call: TRBV15
clone_size: -
cdr3_aa: CAVGRGTTNEKLFF
cdr3_nt: TGTGCCGTCGGAAGGGGCACAACTAATGAAAAACTGTTTTTT

d_call: TRBD1
j_call: TRBJ1-2
v_call: TRBV28
clone_size: many
cdr3_aa: CASSSGQVYGYTF
cdr3_nt: TGTGCCAGCAGTTCGGGACAGGTATATGGCTACACCTTC

d_call: -
j_call: TRBJ2-2
v_call: TRBV18
clone_size: -
cdr3_aa: CASSPPERRAGELFF
cdr3_nt: TGTGCCAGCTCACCACCGGAACGGAGGGCCGGGGAGCTGTTTTTT

d_call: TRBD2
j_call: TRBJ2-3
v_call: TRBV4-3
clone_size: -
cdr3_aa: CASSQDLAGGADTQYF
cdr3_nt: TGCGCCAGCAGCCAAGATTTAGCGGGAGGCGCAGATACGCAGTATTTT

d_call: -
j_call: TRBJ2-2
v_call: TRBV5-1
clone_size: few
cdr3_aa: CASSLAARELFF
cdr3_nt: TGCGCCAGCAGCTTGGCGGCTCGGGAGCTGTTTTTT

d_call: TRBD2
j_call: TRBJ2-7
v_call: TRBV20-1
clone_size: few
cdr3_aa: CSLSSGRYEQYF
cdr3_nt: TGCAGTCTCTCTAGCGGGAGATACGAGCAGTACTTC

d_call: TRBD2
j_call: TRBJ2-7
v_call: TRBV12-3/TRBV12-4
clone_size: few
cdr3_aa: CASSPRGSGRVLYEQYF
cdr3_nt: TGTGCCAGCAGTCCGAGAGGTAGCGGGAGGGTGTTGTACGAGCAGTACTTC

d_call: -
j_call: TRBJ2-3
v_call: TRBV20-1
clone_size: -
cdr3_aa: CSATRDQPPTDTQYF
cdr3_nt: TGCAGTGCTACCAGGGACCAACCCCCAACAGATACGCAGTATTTT

d_call: -
j_call: TRBJ2-3
v_call: TRBV5-5
clone_size: -
cdr3_aa: CASSFFLISGSTDTQYF
cdr3_nt: TGTGCCAGCAGCTTCTTTTTGATTAGCGGTAGCACAGATACGCAGTATTTT

d_call: -
j_call: TRBJ2-1
v_call: TRBV10-3
clone_size: few
cdr3_aa: CAISGTRSEQFF
cdr3_nt: TGTGCCATCAGTGGGACTCGCAGTGAGCAGTTCTTC

d_call: TRBD1
j_call: TRBJ2-7
v_call: TRBV19
clone_size: few
cdr3_aa: CASSTNPQRGPTYEQYF
cdr3_nt: TGTGCCAGTAGTACCAACCCCCAGAGGGGGCCGACCTACGAGCAGTACTTC

d_call: -
j_call: TRBJ2-7
v_call: TRBV6-1
clone_size: -
cdr3_aa: CASRTRWGAVGSEQYF
cdr3_nt: TGTGCCAGCAGGACCCGGTGGGGGGCGGTGGGCTCCGAGCAGTACTTC

d_call: -
j_call: TRBJ2-7
v_call: TRBV30
clone_size: many
cdr3_aa: CAWWPVGGHEQYF
cdr3_nt: TGTGCCTGGTGGCCGGTTGGAGGCCACGAGCAGTACTTC

d_call: -
j_call: TRBJ2-4
v_call: TRBV12-3/TRBV12-4
clone_size: few
cdr3_aa: CASSFESKNIQYF
cdr3_nt: TGTGCCAGCAGTTTCGAGAGCAAAAACATTCAGTACTTC

d_call: TRBD1
j_call: TRBJ2-3
v_call: TRBV7-2
clone_size: -
cdr3_aa: CASSFQGQGVDTQYF
cdr3_nt: TGTGCCAGCAGCTTCCAAGGGCAGGGGGTAGATACGCAGTATTTT

d_call: TRBD1
j_call: TRBJ2-5
v_call: TRBV5-1
clone_size: -
cdr3_aa: CASSLAPGQAQETQYF
cdr3_nt: TGCGCCAGCAGCTTAGCACCGGGACAGGCCCAAGAGACCCAGTACTTC

d_call: -
j_call: TRBJ2-1
v_call: TRBV29-1
clone_size: few
cdr3_aa: CSVVRGGTPARNEQFF
cdr3_nt: TGCAGCGTTGTTAGGGGGGGGACACCCGCCCGCAATGAGCAGTTCTTC

d_call: -
j_call: TRBJ2-4
v_call: TRBV20-1
clone_size: few
cdr3_aa: CSARETVIQYF
cdr3_nt: TGCAGTGCTAGAGAGACGGTTATTCAGTACTTC

d_call: -
j_call: TRBJ2-1
v_call: TRBV28
clone_size: few
cdr3_aa: CASSVGGANYEQFF
cdr3_nt: TGTGCCAGCAGTGTCGGAGGGGCTAACTATGAGCAGTTCTTC

d_call: TRBD2
j_call: TRBJ2-2
v_call: TRBV7-9
clone_size: -
cdr3_aa: CASSPTGTSGRGGELFF
cdr3_nt: TGTGCCAGCAGCCCGACGGGGACTAGCGGGAGAGGAGGGGAGCTGTTTTTT

d_call: -
j_call: TRBJ1-3
v_call: TRBV12-3/TRBV12-4
clone_size: -
cdr3_aa: CASVATVGNTIYF
cdr3_nt: TGTGCCAGCGTGGCCACAGTTGGAAACACCATATATTTT

d_call: TRBD1
j_call: TRBJ2-4
v_call: TRBV20-1
clone_size: many
cdr3_aa: CSAQLQGAGNIQYF
cdr3_nt: TGCAGTGCCCAATTACAGGGGGCCGGGAACATTCAGTACTTC

d_call: TRBD1
j_call: TRBJ2-4
v_call: TRBV7-9
clone_size: few
cdr3_aa: CASSGGQFAKNIQYF
cdr3_nt: TGTGCCAGCAGCGGGGGACAGTTCGCCAAAAACATTCAGTACTTC

d_call: -
j_call: TRBJ1-1
v_call: TRBV29-1
clone_size: few
cdr3_aa: CSVVGFEAFF
cdr3_nt: TGCAGCGTTGTAGGTTTTGAAGCTTTCTTT

d_call: -
j_call: TRBJ1-1
v_call: TRBV6-5
clone_size: few
cdr3_aa: CASSYSRGYRGTEAFF
cdr3_nt: TGTGCCAGCAGTTACTCGAGGGGTTATCGGGGCACTGAAGCTTTCTTT

d_call: -
j_call: TRBJ2-5
v_call: TRBV20-1
clone_size: -
cdr3_aa: CSARDTHNLGAQYF
cdr3_nt: TGCAGTGCTAGAGATACGCACAACCTCGGGGCCCAGTACTTC

d_call: TRBD2
j_call: TRBJ2-1
v_call: TRBV3-1
clone_size: few
cdr3_aa: CASSARKESGLAGLNEQFF
cdr3_nt: TGTGCCAGCAGCGCAAGAAAAGAATCGGGACTAGCGGGACTCAATGAGCAGTTCTTC

d_call: -
j_call: TRBJ2-5
v_call: TRBV4-1
clone_size: -
cdr3_aa: CASSQARGAGQETQYF
cdr3_nt: TGCGCCAGCAGCCAAGCCCGGGGGGCAGGGCAAGAGACCCAGTACTTC